These 28 T cell receptor beta chains originate from one sample sequenced in a study of Graves' ophthalmopathy and Graves' hyperthyroidism. From RNA, the CDR3 regions of TCR beta chains were amplified and sequenced. In the first round, RT-PCR was carried out with HTBI primers, and a multiplex PCR formed the second round. TCRdb reanalysed the multiplex PCR reads using MiXCR and keeps one entry per CDR3 protein. The sample comprises 650,000 to 800,000 distinct CDR3 sequences, roughly 39% of which are singletons, and over 2.5% rests with the top ten. The sample consisted of peripheral blood. These receptors all stem from an adult man with Graves' ophthalmopathy.

The J gene is TRBJ1-6, the V gene TRBV29-1, with D possibly being TRBD1 (6 bases). V was cut by 3 bases and J by 7 bases, with 13 bases left in between. The CDR3 extends over 14 amino acids. CDR1 and CDR2 from the germline V gene are SQVTM and ANQGSEA. For the CDR3, the DNA is TGCAGCGTTGATAGGTTACAGGGAAATTCACCCCTCCACTTT. Its protein product is CSVDRLQGNSPLHF.

This clonotype showed up many times. This rearrangement joins TRBV20-1 to TRBJ1-5; unclear D gene. The length of the CDR3 is 14 residues. CDR1 and CDR2 from the germline V gene are DFQATT and SNEGSKA (reference sequence). Trimming stripped 5 bases from V and 0 bases from J, with 11 bases between. This CDR3 is CSAFSRDSNQPQHF. DNA for the CDR3: TGCAGTGCTTTTTCACGAGATAGCAATCAGCCCCAGCATTTT.

The rearrangement links TRBV29-1 to TRBJ1-2, with 10 bases fitting TRBD1. The CDR3 contains 12 residues. Per the germline V gene, CDR1 is SQVTM and CDR2 is ANQGSEA. V shed 6 bases, J shed 10 bases, and the junction held 8 bases outside the gene matches. CDR3 sequence (DNA): TGCAGCGTCGCAACCGGGACAGGGGCCTACACCTTC. Translation gives CSVATGTGAYTF.

The chain combines TRBV7-9 with TRBJ2-5; 13 bases map to TRBD2. V gave up 5 bases and J gave up 3 bases; unmatched junction bases: 3. Germline V CDR1 and CDR2: SEHNR, FQNEAQ (reference sequence). This CDR3 spans 15 amino acids. The CDR3 region is CASSGTSGEKETQYF. CDR3 DNA: TGTGCCAGCAGCGGGACTAGCGGGGAGAAAGAGACCCAGTACTTC.

This clonotype appeared a few times. V usage is TRBV4-3 and J usage is TRBJ2-2, with D unresolved. Germline loops: CDR1 LGHNA, CDR2 YSLEER. The CDR3 extends over 14 amino acids. V lost 1 base and J lost 2, with 5 bases in between. In DNA form, the CDR3 reads TGCGCCAGCAGCCAAGGGTTCAACACCGGGGAGCTGTTTTTT. Translated: CASSQGFNTGELFF.

There are many counts of this clonotype. V usage is TRBV19 and J usage is TRBJ2-5; 8 bases line up with TRBD2. Germline-derived CDR1 and CDR2 are LNHDA and SQIVND (reference sequence). V was pared by 1 base and J by 5 bases, with 9 bases of the junction left unmatched. The CDR3 runs 16 residues. CDR3 in amino acids: CASSIGGETSVETQYF. CDR3 DNA sequence: TGTGCCAGTAGTATAGGAGGAGAGACTAGCGTGGAGACCCAGTACTTC.

The J gene is TRBJ1-4, the V gene TRBV9; 9 bases are shared with TRBD1. The germline V gene encodes CDR1 SGDLS and CDR2 YYNGEE. The CDR3 runs to 17 residues. V gave up 1 base and J gave up 6 bases; unmatched junction bases: 10. The CDR3 DNA reads as TGTGCCAGCAGCGTATGGGGGACAGGGACGGTTCATGAAAAACTGTTTTTT. It encodes CASSVWGTGTVHEKLFF.

This clonotype was counted a few times. The conserved phenylalanine or tryptophan normally closing the CDR3 is absent here, so this likely arose from a read error. Because the CDR3's place on the DNA is in doubt, the DNA is left out and the CDR3 is given as listed by TCRdb. This chain joins TRBV7-3 and TRBJ1-6. Counting both end residues, the CDR3 totals 8 amino acids. CDR1 and CDR2 from the germline V gene are SGHTA and FQGTGA. The CDR3 sequence: CASSLEPP.

The chain recombines TRBV29-1 with TRBJ2-5; 11 bases map to TRBD2. The CDR3 contains 16 residues. V lost 4 bases, J lost 5 bases, and 12 bases stayed unmatched. CDR1 SQVTM and CDR2 ANQGSEA come from the germline V gene. In DNA, the CDR3 is TGCAGCGTTGGACTAGCGGGACCTTACCGGTGGGAGACCCAGTACTTC. The encoded protein is CSVGLAGPYRWETQYF.

As to this clonotype: At one boundary the junction diverges from the germline segment, which might be a read error. V and J are TRBV7-9 and TRBJ2-5; D not resolved. The CDR3 is made up of 15 amino acids. Germline V CDR1 and CDR2: SEHNR, FQNEAQ (reference sequence). In DNA, the CDR3 is TGTGCCAGCGGCTTGGGCCCTGCAGACAAAGAGACCCAGTACTTC. Protein product: CASGLGPADKETQYF.

The gene calls are TRBV4-1 and TRBJ2-7; D may be TRBD1 (6 bases). Looked up from germline, CDR1 is MGHRA and CDR2 is YSYEKL. V lost 4 bases to trimming and J lost 3 bases, with 16 bases between them. The CDR3 covers 15 residues. CDR3 in amino acids: CASSLSSGDGYEQYF. The CDR3 bases are TGCGCCAGCAGCCTCTCGTCAGGGGACGGCTACGAGCAGTACTTC.

Turning to this clonotype: Because the CDR3 is missing its conserved closing phenylalanine or tryptophan, this is likely a read error. The chain carries TRBV7-9 and TRBJ2-7; D gene ambiguous. CDR3 size: 10 residues. V was trimmed by 11 bases and J by 5 bases, leaving 10 bases between them. Germline CDR1 reads SEHNR; CDR2 reads FQNEAQ (reference sequence). The CDR3 loop is CALGGNEQYL. The CDR3 DNA reads as TGTGCCCTCGGCGGTAACGAGCAGTACCTC.

The chain links TRBV20-1 to TRBJ2-7, with 9 positions matching TRBD1. V was clipped by 7 bases and J by 0 bases; unmatched bases: 7. The CDR3 totals 14 residues. Germline V gene data show CDR1 as DFQATT and CDR2 as SNEGSKA (reference sequence). CDR3 sequence: CSVSRDRDSYEQYF. Written as DNA, the CDR3 is TGCAGTGTTAGCCGGGACAGGGACTCCTACGAGCAGTACTTC.

In the case of this clonotype: This may stem from a read error, because a much larger clone lies one nucleotide away. The chain carries TRBV7-2 and TRBJ1-1; D is unresolved. The CDR3 covers 15 residues. The V gene's germline CDR1 is SGHTA and CDR2 FQGNSA. Trimming removed 4 bases from V and 1 base from J, with 13 bases in between. CDR3 sequence (DNA): TGTGCCAGCAGCTCACCCGGACCTACGAACACTGAAGCTTTCTTT. Its protein is CASSSPGPTNTEAFF. Looking up the rest from reference TRBV7-2 and TRBJ1-1 gives the full variable domain: GAGVSQSPSNKVTEKGKDVELRCDPISGHTALYWYRQSLGQGLEFLIYFQGNSAPDKSGLPSDRFSAERTGGSVSTLTIQRTQQEDSAVYLCASSSPGPTNTEAFFGQGTRLTVV.

The gene calls are TRBV7-3 and TRBJ2-7; a possible D gene is TRBD2 (6 bases). V was clipped by 3 bases and J by 7 bases, with 16 bases between them. The CDR3 has 14 amino acids. The germline CDR1 and CDR2 sequences are SGHTA and FQGTGA. CDR3 coding DNA: TGTGCCAGCAGCTTCGTCGGCGGGACCGGGGAGCAGTACTTC. This codes for CASSFVGGTGEQYF.

CDR3 sequence reads: CASSLRGGQLFF. CDR3 sequence (DNA): TGTGCCAGCAGCTTACGCGGTGGGCAGCTGTTTTTT. The gene calls are TRBV7-3 and TRBJ2-2; D is uncertain. The germline V gene has CDR1 SGHTA and CDR2 FQGTGA. V was pared by 2 bases and J by 12 bases, with 10 bases between. There are 12 residues in the CDR3.

To note about this clonotype: One end of the junction is discordant with germline, which a read error may explain. The V and J genes are TRBV7-2 and TRBJ1-6; 7 bases agree with TRBD1. This CDR3 contains 15 residues. Germline lookup yields CDR1 SGHTA and CDR2 FQGNSA. Here the CDR3 DNA reads TGTGCCAGCAGCCTGACAGGGTTCTGGAGTTCACCCCCCCACTTT. Translated: CASSLTGFWSSPPHF.

This clonotype was counted ten times or more. V gene TRBV5-8 combines with J gene TRBJ2-7, with D possibly being TRBD2 (7 bases). The CDR3 totals 13 residues. CDR1 SGHTS and CDR2 YDEGEE come from the germline V gene. V lost 0 bases and J 5 bases, leaving 9 bases between the germline ends. The CDR3 spells CASSLAGGDEQYF. In nucleotides, the CDR3 is TGTGCCAGCAGCTTGGCGGGGGGCGACGAGCAGTACTTC. The variable domain in full, completed from reference TRBV5-8 and TRBJ2-7, reads EAGVTQSPTHLIKTRGQQATLRCSPISGHTSVYWYQQALGLGLQFLLWYDEGEERNRGNFPPRFSGRQFPNYSSELNVNALELEDSALYLCASSLAGGDEQYFGPGTRLTVT.

The chain carries TRBV9 and TRBJ1-3, with D possibly matching TRBD1 (5 bases). Trimming pared 5 bases from V and 0 bases from J, leaving 12 bases between. The CDR3 is 15 amino acids. The V gene's germline CDR1 is SGDLS and CDR2 YYNGEE. The CDR3, as DNA: TGTGCCAGCAGTTCCCCCGACAGCTCTGGAAACACCATATATTTT. Translated, it gives CASSSPDSSGNTIYF. The full variable domain, its missing parts supplied by reference TRBV9 and TRBJ1-3, is DSGVTQTPKHLITATGQRVTLRCSPRSGDLSVYWYQQSLDQGLQFLIQYYNGEERAKGNILERFSAQQFPDLHSELNLSSLELGDSALYFCASSSPDSSGNTIYFGEGSWLTVV.

This clonotype was detected ten times or more. The genes are TRBV7-3 and TRBJ1-1; D unclear. Deletions cut 5 bases from V and 0 bases from J, with 7 bases between. CDR3 length: 13 amino acids. Germline V gene sequence: CDR1 SGHTA, CDR2 FQGTGA. CDR3 nucleotides: TGTGCCAGCAGCACAAGTTTGAACACTGAAGCTTTCTTT. Protein: CASSTSLNTEAFF.

V usage is TRBV20-1 and J usage is TRBJ2-6; D is unclear. Trimming stripped 0 bases from V and 11 bases from J, with 2 bases between. The CDR3 sequence is 10 residues long. The germline gives CDR1 DFQATT, CDR2 SNEGSKA (reference sequence). CDR3 nucleotides: TGCAGTGCTAGAGATTACGTCCTGACTTTC. Translated: CSARDYVLTF.

Note on this clonotype: Given a much more abundant clone one base away, this may be a read error. The V call is TRBV20-1, the J call TRBJ2-2; 10 nucleotides match TRBD2. The V gene's germline CDR1 is DFQATT and CDR2 SNEGSKA (reference sequence). The CDR3 loop spans 18 amino acids. V lost 4 bases, J lost 7 bases, and 18 bases stayed unmatched. The CDR3 DNA sequence: TGCAGTGCTAAGATGGTCACCGGGGTAGCGGGGGGCGGCGGGGAGCTGTTTTTT. Protein: CSAKMVTGVAGGGGELFF.

The rearrangement links TRBV19 to TRBJ1-5, with D maybe TRBD1 (5 bases). Per germline, CDR1 LNHDA and CDR2 SQIVND (reference sequence). With 9 bases removed from V and 11 bases from J, the gap between germline ends came to 26 bases. This CDR3 region has 15 residues. The CDR3 DNA sequence: TGTGCCAGCAGTGTAGCGGGGGGTAACAATGAGGCCCAGCATTTT. Translating it yields CASSVAGGNNEAQHF.

In its sample, this clonotype was seen a few times. One end of the junction is discordant with germline, which a read error may explain. The chain employs TRBV10-3 and TRBJ1-1; weak D call: TRBD1 (6 bases). This CDR3 contains 14 residues. Germline V gene sequence: CDR1 ENHRY, CDR2 SYGVKD. CDR3 sequence reads: CASSYSGVHTEAFF. As DNA, the CDR3 is TGTGCCAGCAGTTACTCAGGGGTCCACACTGAAGCTTTCTTT.

This clonotype was detected many times. The CDR3 DNA sequence: TGTGCCAGCAGTTTCGGGACAGCTTGGGACGAGCAGTACTTC. It specifies CASSFGTAWDEQYF. V is TRBV12-3 or TRBV12-4 and J is TRBJ2-7; TRBD1 aligns across 7 bases. The CDR3 contains 14 residues. Trimming at V came to 3 bases and at J to 5 bases, leaving 7 bases not matched to a gene.

Worth noting for this clonotype: With a much larger clone just one base away, this may be a read error. This sequence joins TRBV25-1 and TRBJ2-7; a possible D gene is TRBD1 (6 bases). Germline assignment: CDR1 MGHDK and CDR2 SYGVNS. CDR3 length: 16 amino acids. V lost 6 bases and J 9 bases, leaving 27 bases between the germline ends. The CDR3 loop is CASSQLGTCGVVGQYF. The CDR3 nucleotides are TGTGCCAGCAGCCAGCTAGGGACATGTGGGGTGGTGGGGCAGTACTTC.

This clonotype was recorded many times. The genes are TRBV20-1 and TRBJ1-2; D call uncertain. This CDR3 is built from 11 residues. Germline V gene sequence: CDR1 DFQATT, CDR2 SNEGSKA (reference sequence). V was pared by 0 bases and J by 6 bases, with 5 bases between. In nucleotides, the CDR3 is TGCAGTGCTAGAGACCTCGATGGCTACACCTTC. This encodes CSARDLDGYTF.

This clonotype was detected many times. This chain joins TRBV12-3 or TRBV12-4 and TRBJ2-5; D remains ambiguous. Trimming left V 3 bases short and J 5 bases short, with 7 bases between. CDR3 size: 12 residues. The chain's CDR3 is CASSFSAETQYF. The CDR3 DNA is TGTGCCAGCAGTTTCTCCGCGGAGACCCAGTACTTC.